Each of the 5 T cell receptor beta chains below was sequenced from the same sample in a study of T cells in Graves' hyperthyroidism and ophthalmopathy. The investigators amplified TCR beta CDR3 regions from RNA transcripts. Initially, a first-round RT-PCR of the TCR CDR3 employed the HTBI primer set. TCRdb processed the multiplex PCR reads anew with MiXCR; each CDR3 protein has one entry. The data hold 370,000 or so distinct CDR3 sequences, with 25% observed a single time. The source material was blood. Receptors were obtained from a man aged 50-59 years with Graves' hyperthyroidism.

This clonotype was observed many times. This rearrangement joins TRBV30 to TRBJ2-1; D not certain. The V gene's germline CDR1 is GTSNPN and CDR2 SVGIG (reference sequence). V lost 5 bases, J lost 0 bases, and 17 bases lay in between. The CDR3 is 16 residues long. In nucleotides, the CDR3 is TGTGCCTGGGAACGCTGGCCGCCTAGCTCCTACAATGAGCAGTTCTTC. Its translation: CAWERWPPSSYNEQFF.

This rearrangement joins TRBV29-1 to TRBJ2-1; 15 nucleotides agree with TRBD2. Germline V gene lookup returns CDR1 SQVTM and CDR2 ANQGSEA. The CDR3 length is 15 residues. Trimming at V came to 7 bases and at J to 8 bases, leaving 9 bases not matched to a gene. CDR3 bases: TGCAGCGCCGGGACTAGCGGGAGGATCAAGGATGAGCAGTTCTTC. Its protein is CSAGTSGRIKDEQFF.

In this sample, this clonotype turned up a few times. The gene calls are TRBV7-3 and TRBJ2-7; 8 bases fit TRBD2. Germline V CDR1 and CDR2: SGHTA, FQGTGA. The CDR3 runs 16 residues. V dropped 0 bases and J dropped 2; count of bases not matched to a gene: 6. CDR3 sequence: CASSLTRSGSPYEQYF. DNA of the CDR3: TGTGCCAGCAGCTTAACGAGGAGCGGGAGCCCCTACGAGCAGTACTTC.

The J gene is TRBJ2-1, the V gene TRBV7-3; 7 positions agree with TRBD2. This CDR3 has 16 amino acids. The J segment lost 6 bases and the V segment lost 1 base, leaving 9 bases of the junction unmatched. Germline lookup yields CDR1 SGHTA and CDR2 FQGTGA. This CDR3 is CASSLRVAGGGNEQFF. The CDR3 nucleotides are TGTGCCAGCAGCTTAAGGGTAGCGGGTGGGGGCAATGAGCAGTTCTTC.

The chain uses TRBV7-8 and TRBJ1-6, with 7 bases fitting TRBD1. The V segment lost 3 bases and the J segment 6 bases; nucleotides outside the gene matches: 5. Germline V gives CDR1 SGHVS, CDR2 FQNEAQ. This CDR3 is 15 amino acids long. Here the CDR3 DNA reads TGTGCCAGCAGCTTTACAGGGGCTGGTAATTCACCCCTCCACTTT. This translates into CASSFTGAGNSPLHF.